This T cell receptor (beta chain) is from a study of T cell repertoires in chronic hepatitis B (dated by TCRdb to the late 2010s). The library was obtained by the immunoSEQ multiplex PCR assay. TCRdb stores this immuneACCESS table with in-frame sequences only. Part of the clones is absent; in the studies checked, under half of the shortfall reflects unresolved V genes, and no reason is known for the rest. This sample comprises approximately 520 clones, 84% of them detected only once. Clones ranked in the top ten supply 14% to 15% of the sample. V loses 5 bases at its end and J loses 2 bases; junction bases beyond the gene matches: 11. The CDR3 numbers 19 residues from cysteine through phenylalanine. The retained sequence is limited to the CDR3, 57 bases, with the frame set at the first base. Taken from the germline V gene, the CDR1 and CDR2 loops are SGHVS and FQNEAQ. On this clone: No much larger clone exists at a distance of one base, and base qualities are not known.

This receptor chain uses TRBV7-8 and TRBJ2-2, and 13 bases in between align with TRBD2. This TCR came from a human donor with chronic hepatitis B virus infection. Input material: HBV polymerase (pol387) epitope-specific CD8+ T cells from PBMCs. The DNA is as follows: TGTGCCAGCAGCGCAGTCGGCGGACTAGCGGGAGAAAACACCGGGGAGCTGTTTTTT. Its coded protein is CASSAVGGLAGENTGELFF.